The sequence of this T cell receptor (beta chain) was determined in a study of vaccination and CD4 T cells after COVID-19. Treatment noted: 10-day PBMC culture with coronavirus spike peptide pools or control peptides (ViraFEST assay). The CDR3 is 15 amino acids. V was clipped by 6 bases and J by 0 bases, with 16 bases between them. In germline, CDR1 is DFQATT, CDR2 SNEGSKA (reference sequence). As concerns this clonotype: Its antigen is currently unknown.

Researchers used the Oncomine TCR Beta short-read assay to sequence DNA from cultured CD4+ T cells. TCRdb used MiXCR to reprocess the PCR reads, holding one entry per CDR3 protein. There are tens of thousands of distinct CDR3 sequences in the sample; less than 70% occur only once, and about 8.3% lies in the top ten. The TCR comes from a human donor who had recovered from COVID-19. The sample consisted of CD4+ T cells from blood, cultured in vitro. The rearrangement joins TRBV20-1 to TRBJ2-3; D may be TRBD1 (5 bases). The CDR3 coding sequence is TGCAGTGCCAAGGGGTTGGATTATAGCACAGATACGCAGTATTTT. This codes for CSAKGLDYSTDTQYF.